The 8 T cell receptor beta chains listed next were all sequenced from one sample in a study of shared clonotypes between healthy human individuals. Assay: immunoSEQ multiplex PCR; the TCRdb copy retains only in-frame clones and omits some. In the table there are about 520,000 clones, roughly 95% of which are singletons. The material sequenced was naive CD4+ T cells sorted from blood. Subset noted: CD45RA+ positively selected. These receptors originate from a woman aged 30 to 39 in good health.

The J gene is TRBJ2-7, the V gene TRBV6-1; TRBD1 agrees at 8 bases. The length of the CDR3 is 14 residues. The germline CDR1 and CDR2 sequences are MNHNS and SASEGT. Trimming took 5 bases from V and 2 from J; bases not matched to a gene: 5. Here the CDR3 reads CASSNRGSPYEQYF. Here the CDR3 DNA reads TGTGCCAGCAGTAACAGGGGGTCCCCCTACGAGCAGTACTTC.

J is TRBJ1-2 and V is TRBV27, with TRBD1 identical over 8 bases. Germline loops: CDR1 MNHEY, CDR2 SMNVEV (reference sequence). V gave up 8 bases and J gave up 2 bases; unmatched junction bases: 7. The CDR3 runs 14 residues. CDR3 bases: TGTGCCAGCGCCCGGGACAGGTTAAACTATGGCTACACCTTC. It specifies CASARDRLNYGYTF.

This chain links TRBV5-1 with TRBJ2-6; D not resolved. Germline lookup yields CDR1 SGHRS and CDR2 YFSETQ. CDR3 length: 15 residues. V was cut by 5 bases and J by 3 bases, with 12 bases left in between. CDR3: CASRQARSGANVLTF. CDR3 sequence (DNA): TGCGCCAGCAGACAAGCTCGGAGTGGGGCCAACGTCCTGACTTTC.

The CDR3 here is CASSEGGRGRPQHF. The CDR3 DNA reads TGTGCCAGCAGTGAAGGCGGCCGGGGTCGGCCCCAGCATTTT. J is TRBJ1-5 and V is TRBV25-1; D is uncertain. Deletions cut 2 bases from V and 9 bases from J, with 14 bases between. The CDR3 contains 14 residues. Per the germline V gene, CDR1 is MGHDK and CDR2 is SYGVNS.

DNA for the CDR3: TGTGCCTGGAGCCCAAGCGGGTTGAACACTGAAGCTTTCTTT. Translation: CAWSPSGLNTEAFF. The chain couples TRBV30 to TRBJ1-1; D not certain. The V end lost 3 bases, the J end lost 0 bases, and 11 bases lay between the germline ends. Germline CDR1 GTSNPN, CDR2 SVGIG (reference sequence). The CDR3 is 14 amino acids. The full variable domain, its missing parts supplied by reference TRBV30 and TRBJ1-1, is SQTIHQWPATLVQPVGSPLSLECTVEGTSNPNLYWYRQAAGRGLQLLFYSVGIGQISSEVPQNLSASRPQDRQFILSSKKLLLSDSGFYLCAWSPSGLNTEAFFGQGTRLTVV.

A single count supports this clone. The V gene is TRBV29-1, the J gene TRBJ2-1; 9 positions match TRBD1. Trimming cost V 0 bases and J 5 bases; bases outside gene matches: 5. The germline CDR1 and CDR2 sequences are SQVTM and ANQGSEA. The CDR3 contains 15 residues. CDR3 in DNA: TGCAGCGTTGAAGATTACGGGACAGGGAACAATGAGCAGTTCTTC. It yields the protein CSVEDYGTGNNEQFF.

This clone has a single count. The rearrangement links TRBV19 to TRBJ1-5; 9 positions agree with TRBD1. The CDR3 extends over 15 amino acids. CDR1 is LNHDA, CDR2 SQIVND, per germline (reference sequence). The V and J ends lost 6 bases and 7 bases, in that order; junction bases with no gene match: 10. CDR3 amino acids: CASSTTGGRSQPQHF. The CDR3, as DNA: TGTGCCAGTAGCACTACAGGGGGCCGTTCACAGCCCCAGCATTTT.

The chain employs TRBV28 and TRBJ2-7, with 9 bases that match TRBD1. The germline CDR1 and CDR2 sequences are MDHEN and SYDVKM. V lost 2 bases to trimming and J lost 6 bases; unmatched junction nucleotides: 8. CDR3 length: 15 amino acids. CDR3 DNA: TGTGCCAGCAGTTTACCTTTGGGACAGGGCACCGAGCAGTACTTC. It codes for CASSLPLGQGTEQYF.